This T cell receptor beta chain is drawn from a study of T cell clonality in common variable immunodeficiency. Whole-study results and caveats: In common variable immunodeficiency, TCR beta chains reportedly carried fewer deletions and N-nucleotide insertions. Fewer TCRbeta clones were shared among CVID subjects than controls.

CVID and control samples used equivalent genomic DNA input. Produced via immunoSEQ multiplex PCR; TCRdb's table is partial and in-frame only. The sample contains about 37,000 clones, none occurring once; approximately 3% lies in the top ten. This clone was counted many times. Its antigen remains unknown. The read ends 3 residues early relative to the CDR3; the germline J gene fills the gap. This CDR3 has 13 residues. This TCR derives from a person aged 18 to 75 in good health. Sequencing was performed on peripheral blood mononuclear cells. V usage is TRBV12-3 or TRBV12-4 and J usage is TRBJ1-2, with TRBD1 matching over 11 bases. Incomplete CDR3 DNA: TGTGCCAGCAGAGGACAGGGGGCTAAGGGC. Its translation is CASRGQGAKG. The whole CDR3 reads CASRGQGAKGYTF.